These 32 T cell receptor beta chains share one sample of origin, sequenced in a study of patients and donors after allogeneic stem cell transplantation. TCRdb independently ran MiXCR on the RT-PCR reads; one entry per CDR3 protein. The sample lists approximately 210,000 distinct CDR3 sequences, less than 45% occurring once. The sequenced material came from blood, either unsorted or a sorted T cell fraction (not recorded which). These receptors all come from a human donor who was either an allogeneic HSCT recipient or a stem cell or donor lymphocyte infusion donor (not recorded which). It is not recorded whose cells these are; they may come from a transplant donor.

This clonotype was seen a few times. This chain links TRBV4-1 with TRBJ1-3; D is undetermined. The CDR3 runs 16 residues. V lost 0 bases, J lost 2 bases, and 11 bases lay in between. Germline CDR1 MGHRA, CDR2 YSYEKL. CDR3 in DNA: TGCGCCAGCAGCCAAGATACGGCGCCTCCTGGAAACACCATATATTTT. Translating gives CASSQDTAPPGNTIYF.

V is TRBV6-6 and J is TRBJ2-4; D is unresolved. Trimming pared 2 bases from V and 3 bases from J, leaving 11 bases between. The CDR3 has 15 amino acids. Germline V gives CDR1 MNHNY, CDR2 SVGAGI (reference sequence). The CDR3 is CASSYQTTLKNIQYF. In DNA, the CDR3 is TGTGCCAGCAGTTACCAGACGACCCTCAAAAACATTCAGTACTTC.

This sequence joins TRBV10-3 and TRBJ2-3; D not certain. Germline loops: CDR1 ENHRY, CDR2 SYGVKD. V lost 2 bases to trimming and J lost 4 bases, with 1 base between them. This CDR3 is 11 amino acids long. CDR3: CAISEADTQYF. Written as DNA, the CDR3 is TGTGCCATCAGTGAGGCAGATACGCAGTATTTT.

The chain recombines TRBV14 with TRBJ2-7; D may correspond to TRBD1 or TRBD2 (5 bases each). Germline CDR1 reads SGHDN; CDR2 reads FVKESK. The CDR3 has 16 amino acids. V shed 0 bases and J shed 2 bases, with 14 bases lying between them. The CDR3 nucleotides are TGTGCCAGCAGCCAAGATATTTGGGACGCCACCTACGAGCAGTACTTC. It is translated as CASSQDIWDATYEQYF.

The chain couples TRBV14 to TRBJ1-5; D is ambiguous. Germline CDR1 is SGHDN and CDR2 is FVKESK. The V end was cut by 3 bases, the J end by 5 bases, with 5 bases between. This CDR3 spans 12 amino acids. CDR3 bases: TGTGCCAGCAGCCACGAGGATCAGCCCCAGCATTTT. It yields the protein CASSHEDQPQHF.

This clonotype was recorded a few times. V is TRBV29-1 and J is TRBJ2-1; TRBD2 matches at 14 bases. There are 13 residues in the CDR3. Germline V gives CDR1 SQVTM, CDR2 ANQGSEA. V lost 7 bases to trimming and J lost 7 bases; unmatched junction nucleotides: 3. The CDR3 bases are TGCAGCGCAGGACTAGCGGGAGGTAATGAGCAGTTCTTC. It is translated as CSAGLAGGNEQFF.

DNA for the CDR3: TGTGCCAGCAGTCCCGACGGGTTCGGGGAGCAGTACTTC. Translating gives CASSPDGFGEQYF. This chain uses TRBV6-5 with TRBJ2-7, with no clear D. Trimming shortened V by 5 bases and J by 7 bases, and 15 bases separated the two germline ends. Germline lookup yields CDR1 MNHEY and CDR2 SVGAGI. The CDR3 runs 13 residues.

This chain connects TRBV3-1 to TRBJ2-7; possibly TRBD1 for D (6 bases). Germline V gene sequence: CDR1 LGHDT, CDR2 YNNKEL (reference sequence). With 1 base removed from V and 2 bases from J, the gap between germline ends came to 15 bases. This CDR3 is built from 16 residues. This CDR3 is CASSQGPGHLAYEQYF. The CDR3 DNA reads as TGTGCCAGCAGCCAAGGGCCGGGACACCTCGCCTACGAGCAGTACTTC.

The chain carries TRBV7-2 and TRBJ1-1; D is uncertain. The V gene lost 7 bases and the J gene lost 4 bases, with 16 bases spanning the gap. The CDR3 length is 14 residues. Germline CDR1 SGHTA, CDR2 FQGNSA. This chain's CDR3 is CASMDPMIGTEAFF. CDR3 coding DNA: TGTGCCAGCATGGACCCCATGATAGGCACTGAAGCTTTCTTT.

There are a few counts of this clonotype. This rearrangement joins TRBV9 to TRBJ1-1; D is possibly TRBD1 (5 bases). Germline CDR1 is SGDLS and CDR2 is YYNGEE. Trimming took off 1 base at V and 1 base at J, with 8 bases between the two ends. The CDR3 sequence is 14 residues long. The CDR3 loop is CASSVQGPNTEAFF. The CDR3 DNA reads as TGTGCCAGCAGCGTACAGGGACCGAACACTGAAGCTTTCTTT.

This clonotype has only a few counts. The chain has TRBV4-3 and TRBJ1-2; the D is unclear. Germline V gene sequence: CDR1 LGHNA, CDR2 YSLEER. The CDR3 spans 17 residues. Trimming pared 1 base from V and 5 bases from J, leaving 20 bases between. The chain's CDR3 is CASSQGPSSLSPYGYTF. The CDR3 nucleotides read TGCGCCAGCAGCCAAGGTCCAAGCTCCTTAAGCCCGTATGGCTACACCTTC.

This clonotype came up many times. The chain combines TRBV3-1 with TRBJ1-1; D is ambiguous. Germline CDR1 is LGHDT and CDR2 is YNNKEL (reference sequence). V lost 0 bases to trimming and J lost 6 bases, with 11 bases between them. The CDR3 spans 14 residues. For the CDR3, the DNA is TGTGCCAGCAGCCAAGATTCGGGGATCTCTGAAGCTTTCTTT. Translated, it gives CASSQDSGISEAFF.

This sequence joins TRBV29-1 and TRBJ1-2; D is unclear. This CDR3 region has 14 residues. Germline V gene sequence: CDR1 SQVTM, CDR2 ANQGSEA. Between the trimmed V and J ends, which lost 0 bases and 3 bases, there was a span of 11 bases. The CDR3 coding sequence is TGCAGCGTTGAAGATCAGGCTCTGGACTATGGCTACACCTTC. This translates into CSVEDQALDYGYTF.

The V gene is TRBV5-6, the J gene TRBJ1-1; D is uncertain. Germline CDR1 and CDR2: SGHDT and YYEEEE. The CDR3 consists of 15 residues. V lost 0 bases and J lost 1, with 10 bases in between. CDR3 in amino acids: CASSLESRGNTEAFF. In DNA, the CDR3 is TGTGCCAGCAGCTTGGAGAGTCGGGGGAACACTGAAGCTTTCTTT.

The CDR3 nucleotides are TGTGCCATCAGTAGCATACCGGGACTATCCCTTTTCTTT. The encoded protein is CAISSIPGLSLFF. The chain links TRBV10-3 to TRBJ1-1; D is perhaps TRBD1 (5 bases). This CDR3 spans 13 amino acids. Trimming shortened V by 5 bases and J by 13 bases, and 20 bases separated the two germline ends. Per the germline V gene, CDR1 is ENHRY and CDR2 is SYGVKD.

In DNA form, the CDR3 reads TGTGCCAGCATCGGCGGGAGTTACACAGATACGCAGTATTTT. Its protein product is CASIGGSYTDTQYF. The chain recombines TRBV28 with TRBJ2-3; 7 bases line up with TRBD2. Unmatched junction bases numbered 6, after V lost 7 bases and J lost 2 bases. Germline lookup yields CDR1 MDHEN and CDR2 SYDVKM. CDR3 length: 14 amino acids.

This chain links TRBV27 with TRBJ1-5; 7 bases are a match to TRBD1. CDR3 length: 13 residues. The germline CDR1 and CDR2 sequences are MNHEY and SMNVEV (reference sequence). V shed 4 bases, J shed 8 bases, and the junction held 5 bases outside the gene matches. CDR3 sequence reads: CASSSDRAEPQHF. The CDR3 DNA follows: TGTGCCAGCAGTTCAGACAGGGCGGAGCCCCAGCATTTT.

A few counts support this clonotype. The rearrangement joins TRBV11-2 to TRBJ1-4; D is ambiguous. The V gene lost 3 bases and the J gene lost 0 bases, with 5 bases spanning the gap. This CDR3 is built from 14 residues. Germline-derived CDR1 and CDR2 are SGHAT and FQNNGV. Written as DNA, the CDR3 is TGTGCCAGCAGCTTGCGGACAACTAATGAAAAACTGTTTTTT. It is translated as CASSLRTTNEKLFF.

The J gene is TRBJ1-2, the V gene TRBV4-2; no clear D gene. Trimming cost V 0 bases and J 4 bases, with 9 bases left between them. This CDR3 contains 14 residues. Germline V lookup: CDR1 LGHNA, CDR2 YNFKEQ. This CDR3 is CASSQDPGAYGYTF. As DNA, the CDR3 is TGTGCCAGCAGCCAAGATCCGGGAGCCTATGGCTACACCTTC.

This clonotype was recorded a few times. V is TRBV20-1 and J is TRBJ1-2, with TRBD1 as a possible D gene (6 bases). The CDR3 length is 16 residues. The germline V and J ends were trimmed by 5 bases and 7 bases, with 26 bases remaining between them. The germline V gene encodes CDR1 DFQATT and CDR2 SNEGSKA (reference sequence). The CDR3 nucleotides read TGCAGTGCTGACAGGAGCGAGTCGTGGAGGTCAGGTGGCTACACCTTC. Its translation: CSADRSESWRSGGYTF.

This clonotype was counted between two and nine times. The chain uses TRBV7-9 and TRBJ1-1, with D perhaps TRBD1 (5 bases). This CDR3 contains 14 residues. Trimming left V 4 bases short and J 9 bases short, with 18 bases between. Germline CDR1 and CDR2: SEHNR and FQNEAQ (reference sequence). The CDR3 loop is CASSSGAGGWQAFF. In DNA, the CDR3 is TGTGCCAGCAGCTCCGGGGCGGGTGGGTGGCAAGCTTTCTTT.

The V gene is TRBV6-2 or TRBV6-3, the J gene TRBJ2-3; D not resolved. The CDR3 covers 12 residues. Germline V lookup: CDR1 MNHEY, CDR2 SVGEGT. V lost 11 bases and J lost 1, with 10 bases in between. The CDR3 protein is CASNWGTDTQYF. The CDR3 bases are TGTGCCTCGAACTGGGGCACAGATACGCAGTATTTT.

This sequence joins TRBV6-6 and TRBJ1-6; D may be TRBD1 (5 bases). V was shortened by 2 bases and J by 18 bases, with 17 bases between the two germline ends. Germline-derived CDR1 and CDR2 are MNHNY and SVGAGI (reference sequence). The CDR3 spans 13 residues. Here the CDR3 DNA reads TGTGCCAGCAGTTACCCGCCCCCAGGGCAGGCCCACTTT. It codes for CASSYPPPGQAHF.

The V call is TRBV4-3, the J call TRBJ1-1; D uncertain. V lost 0 bases and J 10 bases, leaving 15 bases between the germline ends. CDR3 length: 14 residues. CDR1 LGHNA and CDR2 YSLEER come from the germline V gene. CDR3 in amino acids: CASSQDSHYGGAFF. The DNA for the CDR3 is TGCGCCAGCAGCCAAGATTCCCACTACGGAGGAGCTTTCTTT.

In its sample, this clonotype was seen a few times. The chain couples TRBV9 to TRBJ1-2; 7 bases align to TRBD1. Germline values: CDR1 SGDLS, CDR2 YYNGEE. This CDR3 contains 14 residues. The junction had 5 bases not matched to a gene; V was cut back by 3 bases and J by 3 bases. CDR3 in DNA: TGTGCCAGCAGCGCACCCACAGGGGACTATGGCTACACCTTC. Its protein product is CASSAPTGDYGYTF.

There are many counts of this clonotype. This chain links TRBV7-2 with TRBJ1-4, with D hard to call. Per germline, CDR1 SGHTA and CDR2 FQGNSA. V shed 3 bases and J shed 0 bases, with 8 bases lying between them. CDR3 size: 15 residues. CDR3 in amino acids: CASSLTGATNEKLFF. The CDR3 nucleotides are TGTGCCAGCAGCTTGACGGGTGCAACTAATGAAAAACTGTTTTTT.

The V call is TRBV6-5, the J call TRBJ1-2, with D possibly TRBD1 on 5 matching bases. The V end was cut by 6 bases, the J end by 6 bases, with 14 bases between. The CDR3 is made up of 13 amino acids. Germline V gene data show CDR1 as MNHEY and CDR2 as SVGAGI. For the CDR3, the DNA is TGTGCCAGCAGCTCCCCGGGGGTAGATGGCTACACCTTC. Its protein is CASSSPGVDGYTF.

The J gene is TRBJ2-1, the V gene TRBV29-1, with a possible D match to TRBD2 (5 bases). This CDR3 is built from 15 residues. V was cut by 0 bases and J by 3 bases, with 12 bases left in between. Germline-derived CDR1 and CDR2 are SQVTM and ANQGSEA. CDR3 amino acids: CSVEDDTGNYNEQFF. As DNA, the CDR3 is TGCAGCGTTGAAGATGACACGGGAAACTACAATGAGCAGTTCTTC.

The chain has TRBV2 and TRBJ2-7; D may match TRBD1 or TRBD2 (5 bases each). The germline V and J ends were trimmed by 6 bases and 1 base, with 13 bases remaining between them. The CDR3 is 14 residues long. Germline V gene data show CDR1 as SNHLY and CDR2 as FYNNEI. In DNA, the CDR3 is TGTGCCAGCAGATACGGGACGGAGTCCTACGAGCAGTACTTC. Translated: CASRYGTESYEQYF.

This clonotype was seen once. This rearrangement joins TRBV2 to TRBJ2-3, with 11 bases fitting TRBD1. V shed 4 bases and J 5 bases; nucleotides not matched to a gene: 8. CDR3 length: 16 amino acids. In germline, CDR1 is SNHLY, CDR2 FYNNEI. The CDR3 nucleotides read TGTGCCAGCAGTGTCCGACGGACAGGGGGCGGAGATACGCAGTATTTT. Translation: CASSVRRTGGGDTQYF.

The CDR3 coding sequence is TGTGCCACCAGTGATATCCGGGGCCTAAACAATGAGCAGTTCTTC. Amino acid sequence: CATSDIRGLNNEQFF. The rearrangement uses TRBV24-1 and TRBJ2-1, with D perhaps given as TRBD1 or TRBD2 (5 bases each). V lost 3 bases, J lost 5 bases, and 13 bases lay in between. The germline V gene encodes CDR1 KGHDR and CDR2 SFDVKD. The CDR3 extends over 15 amino acids.

The chain is built from TRBV9 and TRBJ2-7, with TRBD2 matching over 12 bases. Germline V lookup: CDR1 SGDLS, CDR2 YYNGEE. This CDR3 has 15 residues. The trim removed 4 bases at V and 7 bases at J, leaving 9 bases unmatched. The CDR3 DNA is TGTGCCAGCAGCCCACGACTAGCGGGAGATGAAGAGCAGTACTTC. Protein product: CASSPRLAGDEEQYF. Together with reference TRBV9 and TRBJ2-7, the CDR3 gives the full variable domain: DSGVTQTPKHLITATGQRVTLRCSPRSGDLSVYWYQQSLDQGLQFLIQYYNGEERAKGNILERFSAQQFPDLHSELNLSSLELGDSALYFCASSPRLAGDEEQYFGPGTRLTVT.